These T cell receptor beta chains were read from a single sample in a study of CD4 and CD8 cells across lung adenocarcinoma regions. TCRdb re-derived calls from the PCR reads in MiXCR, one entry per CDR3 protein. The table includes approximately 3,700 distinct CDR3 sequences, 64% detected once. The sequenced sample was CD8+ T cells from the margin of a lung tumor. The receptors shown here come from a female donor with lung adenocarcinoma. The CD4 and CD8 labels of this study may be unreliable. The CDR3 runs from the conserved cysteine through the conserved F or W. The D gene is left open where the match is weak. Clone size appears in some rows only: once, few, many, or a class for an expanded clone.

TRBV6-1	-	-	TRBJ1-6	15	CASSARDGLKSPLHF	TGTGCCAGCAGTGCGAGGGACGGACTGAAATCACCCCTCCACTTT
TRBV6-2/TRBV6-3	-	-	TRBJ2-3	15	CASTRLGHITDTQYF	TGTGCCAGCACCAGGTTGGGGCATATCACAGATACGCAGTATTTT
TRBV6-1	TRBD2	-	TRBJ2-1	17	CASKSLAGAHSYNEQFF	TGTGCCAGCAAGTCGCTAGCGGGAGCCCATTCCTACAATGAGCAGTTCTTC
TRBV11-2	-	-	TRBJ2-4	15	CASSLGRGAEDTQYF	TGTGCCAGCAGCTTGGGGCGGGGAGCTGAAGATACGCAGTACTTT
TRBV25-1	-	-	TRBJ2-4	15	CASSDRGLAGNIQYF	TGTGCCAGCAGTGACAGGGGGCTAGCGGGAAACATTCAGTACTTC
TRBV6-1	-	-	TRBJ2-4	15	CASRAAASGGNTQYF	TGTGCCAGCAGGGCTGCTGCCTCCGGGGGAAACACCCAGTACTTC
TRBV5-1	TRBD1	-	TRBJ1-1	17	CASSLQGARGLNTEAFF	TGCGCCAGCAGCTTGCAGGGGGCGAGGGGGCTGAACACTGAAGCTTTCTTT
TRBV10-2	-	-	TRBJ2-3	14	CASSPAVTKETQYF	TGCGCCAGCAGCCCCGCCGTCACTAAAGAGACGCAGTATTTT
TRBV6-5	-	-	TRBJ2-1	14	CASSHEGLRNEQFF	TGTGCCAGCAGTCACGAGGGGTTACGGAATGAGCAGTTCTTC
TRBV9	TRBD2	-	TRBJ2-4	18	CASSFGLAGRSSKNMQYF	TGTGCCAGCAGCTTCGGGCTAGCGGGGCGGTCATCCAAAAATATGCAGTATTTC
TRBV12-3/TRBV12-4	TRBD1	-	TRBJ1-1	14	CASRNRGLNTEAFF	TGTGCCAGCAGGAACAGGGGGCTGAACACTGAAGCTTTCTTT
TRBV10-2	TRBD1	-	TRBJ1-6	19	CASQLTGAVSGGFSYEQYF	TGCGCCAGCCAGCTCACAGGGGCGGTTTCTGGGGGATTTTCCTACGAGCAGTACTTT
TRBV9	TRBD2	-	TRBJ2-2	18	CASSPRASGGENTGELFF	TGTGCCAGCAGCCCCCGTGCTAGCGGGGGGGAGAACACCGGGGAGCTGTTTTTT
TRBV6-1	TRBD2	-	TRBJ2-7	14	CASREREGGYEQYF	TGTGCCAGCAGGGAGCGGGAGGGCGGGTACGAGCAGTACTTC
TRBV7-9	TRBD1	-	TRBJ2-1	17	CASNGQGSMSRYNEQFF	TGTGCCAGCAACGGACAGGGATCAATGTCTAGATACAATGAGCAGTTCTTC
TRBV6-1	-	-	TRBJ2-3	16	CASSGLGGLNTGKQYF	TGTGCCAGCAGTGGGCTCGGGGGACTGAACACAGGGAAGCAGTATTTT
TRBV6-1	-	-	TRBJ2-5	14	CASSDWGTVETQYF	TGTGCCAGCAGTGATTGGGGCACCGTCGAGACCCAGTACTTC
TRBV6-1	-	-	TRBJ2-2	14	CASSESTGVRELFF	TGTGCCAGCAGTGAATCTACGGGAGTCCGGGAGCTGTTTTTT
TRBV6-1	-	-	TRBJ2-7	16	CASPTEWNRPIYEQYF	TGTGCCAGCCCTACCGAGTGGAACAGGCCCATTTACGAGCAGTACTTC
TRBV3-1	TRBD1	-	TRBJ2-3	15	CASSQEQGVVDTQYF	TGTGCCAGCAGCCAAGAACAGGGGGTCGTAGATACGCAGTATTTT
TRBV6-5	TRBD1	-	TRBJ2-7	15	CASSYGQGGSYEQYF	TGTGCCAGCAGCTACGGACAGGGGGGCTCCTACGAGCAGTACTTC
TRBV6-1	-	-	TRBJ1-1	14	CASIWGRGGTEAFF	TGTGCCAGCATATGGGGCAGGGGTGGCACTGAAGCTTTCTTT
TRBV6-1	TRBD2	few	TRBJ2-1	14	CASVTSGLSNEQFF	TGTGCCAGCGTGACTAGCGGATTATCCAATGAGCAGTTCTTC
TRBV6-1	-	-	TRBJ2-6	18	CASSELPFGGSGANVLTF	TGTGCCAGCAGTGAGCTCCCTTTTGGCGGGTCCGGGGCCAACGTCCTGACTTTC
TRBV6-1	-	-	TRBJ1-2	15	CASSVSSTAHYGYTF	TGTGCCAGCAGTGTATCCTCGACGGCCCACTATGGCTACACCTTC
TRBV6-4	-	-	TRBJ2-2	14	CASSDPTRTGELFF	TGTGCCAGCTCGGACCCTACCAGGACCGGGGAGCTGTTTTTT
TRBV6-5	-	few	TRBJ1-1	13	CASSYGGRAEAFF	TGTGCCAGCAGTTACGGGGGCAGGGCTGAAGCTTTCTTT
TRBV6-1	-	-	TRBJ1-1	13	CASRVGQPTEAFF	TGTGCCAGCAGGGTTGGACAGCCCACTGAAGCTTTCTTT
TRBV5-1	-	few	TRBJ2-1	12	CASRASTEKQFF	TGCGCCAGCAGGGCTAGCACAGAAAAGCAGTTCTTC